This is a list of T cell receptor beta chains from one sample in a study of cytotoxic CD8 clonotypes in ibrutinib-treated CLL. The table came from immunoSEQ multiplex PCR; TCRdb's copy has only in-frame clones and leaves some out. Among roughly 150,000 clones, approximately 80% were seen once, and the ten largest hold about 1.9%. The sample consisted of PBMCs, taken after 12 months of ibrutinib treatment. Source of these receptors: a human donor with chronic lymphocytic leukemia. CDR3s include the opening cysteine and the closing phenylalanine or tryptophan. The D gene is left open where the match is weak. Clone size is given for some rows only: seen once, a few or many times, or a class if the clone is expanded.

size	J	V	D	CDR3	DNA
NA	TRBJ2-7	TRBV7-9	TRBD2	CASSPYRGAGGYEQYF	TGTGCCAGCAGCCCATATAGAGGAGCGGGGGGATACGAGCAGTACTTC
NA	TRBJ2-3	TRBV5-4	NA	CASSLAGTDTQYF	TGTGCCAGCAGCCTGGCGGGAACAGATACGCAGTATTTT
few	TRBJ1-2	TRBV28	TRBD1	CASSPLLGRGPTDYGYTF	TGTGCCAGCAGTCCCCTCCTCGGCAGGGGGCCAACTGACTATGGCTACACCTTC
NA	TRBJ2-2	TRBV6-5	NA	CASSYFPKDGELFF	TGTGCCAGCAGTTACTTCCCTAAAGACGGGGAGCTGTTTTTT
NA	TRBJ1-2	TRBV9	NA	CASSVSLFTDGYTF	TGTGCCAGCAGCGTTAGCTTGTTTACGGATGGCTACACCTTC
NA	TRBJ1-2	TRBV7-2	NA	CASSSRTGGYGYTF	TGTGCCAGCAGCTCCCGGACGGGCGGGTATGGCTACACCTTC
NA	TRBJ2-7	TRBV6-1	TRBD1	CASSPDRGVEQYF	TGTGCCAGCAGTCCGGACAGGGGCGTCGAGCAGTACTTC
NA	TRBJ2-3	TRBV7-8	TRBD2	CASSSDTGLAGGHTDTQYF	TGTGCCAGCAGCTCCGACACGGGACTAGCGGGGGGGCATACAGATACGCAGTATTTT
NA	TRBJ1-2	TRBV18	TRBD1	CASSPMGQGYGYTF	TGTGCCAGCTCACCAATGGGACAGGGTTATGGCTACACCTTC
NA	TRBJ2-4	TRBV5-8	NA	CASTTTANQWNIQYF	TGTGCCAGCACGACTACAGCTAATCAGTGGAACATTCAGTACTTC
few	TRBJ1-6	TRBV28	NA	CASSLGSGASYNSPLHF	TGTGCCAGCAGTTTAGGATCCGGGGCCTCCTATAATTCACCCCTCCACTTT
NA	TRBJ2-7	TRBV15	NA	CVRLGAATYEQYF	TGTGTCCGTCTAGGCGCGGCCACCTACGAGCAGTACTTC
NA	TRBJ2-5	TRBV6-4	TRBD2	CASSGLAGGTQYF	TGTGCCAGCAGTGGCCTAGCGGGAGGTACCCAGTACTTC
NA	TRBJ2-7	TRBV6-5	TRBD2	CASSYESSGPSYEQYF	TGTGCCAGCAGTTATGAGTCTAGCGGGCCCTCCTACGAGCAGTACTTC
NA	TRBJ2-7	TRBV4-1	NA	CASSHGGRDGAYEQYF	TGCGCCAGCAGCCACGGAGGCCGGGACGGAGCCTACGAGCAGTACTTC
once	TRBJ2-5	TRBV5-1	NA	CASSLELSKTQYF	TGCGCCAGCAGCTTGGAGTTGTCTAAGACCCAGTACTTC
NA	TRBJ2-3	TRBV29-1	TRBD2	CSVVYGGNTDTQYF	TGCAGCGTTGTATACGGGGGGAACACAGATACGCAGTATTTT
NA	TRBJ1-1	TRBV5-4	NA	CASSQFGNTEAFF	TGTGCCAGCAGCCAGTTTGGGAACACTGAAGCTTTCTTT
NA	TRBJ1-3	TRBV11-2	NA	CASSTRGSVILSGNTIYF	TGTGCCAGCAGCACACGGGGATCCGTAATCCTATCTGGAAACACCATATATTTT
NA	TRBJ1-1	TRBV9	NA	CASSVVSATEAFF	TGTGCCAGCAGCGTAGTGTCAGCCACTGAAGCTTTCTTT
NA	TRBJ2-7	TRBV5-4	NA	CASSLWDLEQYF	TGTGCCAGCAGCTTGTGGGATCTTGAGCAGTACTTC
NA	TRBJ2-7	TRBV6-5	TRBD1	CASSYWGQSHSYEQYF	TGTGCCAGCAGTTACTGGGGACAGTCTCACTCCTACGAGCAGTACTTC
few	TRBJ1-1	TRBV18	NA	CASSPTTWGAFF	TGTGCCAGCTCACCTACAACTTGGGGAGCTTTCTTT
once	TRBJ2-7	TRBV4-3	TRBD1	CASSQVRGQGAGSTYEQYF	TGCGCCAGCAGCCAAGTTCGAGGGCAGGGGGCGGGATCTACCTACGAGCAGTACTTC
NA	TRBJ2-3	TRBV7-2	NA	CASSLEPGSATQYF	TGTGCCAGCAGCTTAGAACCCGGATCGGCTACGCAGTATTTT
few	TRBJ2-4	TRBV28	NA	CASSSGSLRIQYF	TGTGCCAGCAGCTCGGGCTCTTTACGCATTCAGTACTTC
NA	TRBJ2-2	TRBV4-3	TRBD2	CASSQDLSGRAFGELFF	TGCGCCAGCAGCCAAGATCTATCCGGGAGGGCCTTCGGGGAGCTGTTTTTT
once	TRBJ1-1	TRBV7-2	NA	CASSLDGGGTEAFF	TGTGCCAGCAGCTTAGATGGGGGAGGCACTGAAGCTTTCTTT
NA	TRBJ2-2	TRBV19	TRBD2	CASRREGNTGELFF	TGTGCCAGTAGGCGGGAGGGTAACACCGGGGAGCTGTTTTTT
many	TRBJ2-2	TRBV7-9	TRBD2	CAGRLAAVGELFF	TGTGCCGGGCGACTAGCGGCCGTCGGGGAGCTGTTTTTT
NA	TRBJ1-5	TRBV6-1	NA	CASRSGRGYNQPQHF	TGTGCCAGCAGGTCAGGGCGGGGTTACAATCAGCCCCAGCATTTT
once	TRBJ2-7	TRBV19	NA	CASSPGQGHWGLREQYF	TGTGCCAGTAGTCCCGGACAGGGACACTGGGGACTACGAGAGCAGTACTTC
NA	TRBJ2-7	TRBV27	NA	CASSLFREYEQYF	TGTGCCAGCAGTTTATTTCGCGAGTACGAGCAGTACTTC
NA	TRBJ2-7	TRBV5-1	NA	CASTLGPQSFVPEQYF	TGCGCCAGCACCCTGGGGCCCCAGTCTTTCGTACCCGAGCAGTACTTC
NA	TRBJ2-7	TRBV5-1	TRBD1	CASKRDRVDSYEQYF	TGCGCCAGCAAGAGGGACAGGGTGGATTCCTACGAGCAGTACTTC
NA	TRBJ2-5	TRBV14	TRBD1	CASSQEGTGVVDF	TGTGCCAGCAGCCAAGAGGGGACAGGGGTGGTGGACTTC
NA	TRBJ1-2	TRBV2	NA	CASSWQDRGYTF	TGTGCCAGCAGTTGGCAGGATCGTGGCTACACCTTC
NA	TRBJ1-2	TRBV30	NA	CACKRGVTYGYTF	TGTGCCTGTAAAAGGGGGGTTACCTATGGCTACACCTTC
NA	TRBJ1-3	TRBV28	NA	CASSLRGNTIYF	TGTGCCAGCAGTCTGAGAGGAAACACCATATATTTT
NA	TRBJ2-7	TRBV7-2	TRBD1	CASSFQKGAYEQYF	TGTGCCAGCAGCTTTCAAAAGGGGGCTTACGAGCAGTACTTC
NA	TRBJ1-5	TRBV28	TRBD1	CASRRYGTVSLGANQPQHF	TGTGCCAGCAGGCGGTACGGGACAGTTTCTCTCGGGGCGAATCAGCCCCAGCATTTT